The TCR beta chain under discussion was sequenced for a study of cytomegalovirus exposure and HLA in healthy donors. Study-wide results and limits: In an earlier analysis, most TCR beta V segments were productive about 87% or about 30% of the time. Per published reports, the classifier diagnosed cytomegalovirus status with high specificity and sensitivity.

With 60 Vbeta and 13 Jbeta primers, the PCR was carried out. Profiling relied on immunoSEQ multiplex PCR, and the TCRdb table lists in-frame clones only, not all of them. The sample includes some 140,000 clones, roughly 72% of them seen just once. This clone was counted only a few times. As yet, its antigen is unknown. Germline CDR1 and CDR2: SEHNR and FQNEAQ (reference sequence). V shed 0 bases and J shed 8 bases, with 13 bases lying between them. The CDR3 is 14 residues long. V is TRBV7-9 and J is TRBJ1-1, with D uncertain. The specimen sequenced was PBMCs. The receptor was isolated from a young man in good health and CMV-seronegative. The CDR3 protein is CASSLATNNKEAFF. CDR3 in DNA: TGTGCCAGCAGCTTAGCCACAAACAATAAGGAAGCTTTCTTT.